Below, 23 T cell receptor beta chains from the same sample are listed, as sequenced in a study of blood T cell repertoires in COVID-19. Some clones are missing from TCRdb's copy, which holds only in-frame ones; the method was immunoSEQ multiplex PCR. The table includes over 85,000 clones, roughly 77% detected once. The sequenced material came from peripheral blood. These receptors were taken from a human donor in a cohort sampled during active COVID-19.

This chain links TRBV11-2 with TRBJ2-3; TRBD2 is a possible D gene (7 bases). Germline CDR1 and CDR2: SGHAT and FQNNGV. This CDR3 spans 16 amino acids. The V and J ends lost 5 bases and 1 base respectively, with 16 bases between them. The CDR3 nucleotides read TGTGCCAGCAGCCGAGTGAGGGGGGGACGCACAGATACGCAGTATTTT. Protein product: CASSRVRGGRTDTQYF.

The table lists this clone with a count of one. The chain is built from TRBV5-4 and TRBJ2-3; 13 bases fit TRBD2. The CDR3 length is 16 residues. Germline CDR1 SGHNT, CDR2 YYREEE (reference sequence). V gave up 4 bases and J gave up 2 bases; unmatched junction bases: 4. The DNA for the CDR3 is TGTGCCAGCAGCGGGACTAGCGGGACGCCCACAGATACGCAGTATTTT. Translation gives CASSGTSGTPTDTQYF.

V usage is TRBV20-1 and J usage is TRBJ2-7; no firm D call. The CDR3 loop spans 11 amino acids. The germline gives CDR1 DFQATT, CDR2 SNEGSKA (reference sequence). The V end was cut by 3 bases, the J end by 4 bases, with 7 bases between. The CDR3 spells CSASWLYEQYF. CDR3 DNA: TGCAGTGCTAGTTGGCTGTACGAGCAGTACTTC.

The chain couples TRBV9 to TRBJ2-1; 7 bases match TRBD2. The CDR3 runs to 16 residues. CDR1 is SGDLS, CDR2 YYNGEE, per germline. With V trimmed by 1 base and J by 7 bases, 11 bases remained unmatched. For the CDR3, the DNA is TGTGCCAGCAGCGTAAGCGGGTCTAGCGGACTTAATGAGCAGTTCTTC. As protein: CASSVSGSSGLNEQFF.

The chain recombines TRBV6-1 with TRBJ2-7, with D uncertain. Germline assignment: CDR1 MNHNS and CDR2 SASEGT. Trimming removed 2 bases from V and 2 bases from J, with 10 bases in between. The length of the CDR3 is 14 residues. The CDR3 sequence is CASSEQHQAYEQYF. The CDR3 DNA reads TGTGCCAGCAGTGAACAGCACCAGGCCTACGAGCAGTACTTC.

V is TRBV29-1 and J is TRBJ1-1, with a tentative D call TRBD1 (6 bases). V lost 0 bases, J lost 8 bases, and 16 bases lay in between. The CDR3 loop spans 14 amino acids. The germline CDR1 and CDR2 sequences are SQVTM and ANQGSEA. DNA of the CDR3: TGCAGCGTTGAAGAGCGGCAACAGGGATTAGAAGCTTTCTTT. Protein: CSVEERQQGLEAFF.

The chain recombines TRBV10-3 with TRBJ2-2, with D possibly matching TRBD1 (6 bases). The V gene's germline CDR1 is ENHRY and CDR2 SYGVKD. The CDR3 covers 16 residues. Trimming cost V 4 bases and J 5 bases, with 17 bases left between them. The CDR3 here is CAISGDSGQTTGELFF. As DNA, the CDR3 is TGTGCCATCAGTGGGGATTCAGGACAGACAACCGGGGAGCTGTTTTTT.

The chain uses TRBV28 and TRBJ1-3; unclear D gene. The V and J ends lost 10 bases and 3 bases respectively, with 16 bases between them. This CDR3 is 14 amino acids long. The germline gives CDR1 MDHEN, CDR2 SYDVKM. Here the CDR3 reads CATWTVNSGNTIYF. In DNA, the CDR3 is TGTGCCACGTGGACTGTTAACAGTGGAAACACCATATATTTT.

The rearrangement uses TRBV10-2 and TRBJ2-2, with 9 nucleotides matching TRBD2. This CDR3 spans 15 amino acids. Per germline, CDR1 WSHSY and CDR2 SAAADI. V lost 8 bases and J lost 6; bases outside the gene matches: 10. The CDR3 region is CASLEAGGWAGELFF. CDR3 nucleotides: TGCGCCAGCCTTGAAGCGGGGGGCTGGGCCGGGGAGCTGTTTTTT.

The V and J genes are TRBV28 and TRBJ1-4; the D gene is possibly TRBD1 (6 bases). Per the germline V gene, CDR1 is MDHEN and CDR2 is SYDVKM. V lost 6 bases to trimming and J lost 0 bases, with 11 bases between them. The CDR3 has 15 amino acids. The CDR3 region has the DNA TGTGCCAGCAGGCAGGGGCCCGCAACTAATGAAAAACTGTTTTTT. This codes for CASRQGPATNEKLFF.

This chain uses TRBV3-1 (or the pseudogene TRBV3-2) with TRBJ1-6, with 11 bases fitting TRBD1. The J segment lost 10 bases and the V segment lost 6 bases, leaving 8 bases of the junction unmatched. CDR3 length equals 15 residues. From germline, CDR1 is LGHDT and CDR2 YNNKEL (reference sequence). The CDR3 DNA reads as TGTGCCAGCAGTCTCGGACAGGGGGCAGGATCACCCCTCCACTTT. This sequence encodes CASSLGQGAGSPLHF.

This clone was detected once. The chain couples TRBV10-2 to TRBJ2-1, with 13 positions matching TRBD2. The CDR3 consists of 14 residues. V lost 6 bases, J lost 10 bases, and 6 bases stayed unmatched. The germline CDR1 and CDR2 sequences are WSHSY and SAAADI. As DNA, the CDR3 is TGCGCCAGCAGGACCGGACTAGCGGGAGCGGAGCAGTTCTTC. Its protein is CASRTGLAGAEQFF.

The chain uses TRBV2 and TRBJ2-1; D might be TRBD1 (6 bases). Germline V gene lookup returns CDR1 SNHLY and CDR2 FYNNEI. The CDR3 consists of 14 residues. V shed 2 bases and J shed 9 bases, with 14 bases lying between them. CDR3 DNA: TGTGCCAGCAGTGAATCCCGACAGGAACTTGAGCAGTTCTTC. Translating it yields CASSESRQELEQFF.

This rearrangement joins TRBV24-1 to TRBJ2-5; 8 positions agree with TRBD2. J gave up 2 bases and V 1 base, and 2 bases lay outside the gene matches. This CDR3 region has 15 residues. Germline V CDR1 and CDR2: KGHDR, SFDVKD. CDR3 bases: TGTGCCACCAGTGATTTAACTAGCGGACAAGAGACCCAGTACTTC. The encoded protein is CATSDLTSGQETQYF.

This clone was observed a few times. The chain is built from TRBV24-1 and TRBJ2-5; 7 bases align to TRBD2. The trim removed 10 bases at V and 4 bases at J, leaving 8 bases unmatched. The CDR3 consists of 13 residues. CDR1 and CDR2 from the germline V gene are KGHDR and SFDVKD. The CDR3 here is CATGEGSAETQYF. The CDR3 nucleotides are TGTGCCACGGGGGAGGGAAGTGCAGAGACCCAGTACTTC.

This clone was picked up a small number of times. The chain carries TRBV7-2 and TRBJ2-7; 7 nucleotides match TRBD2. The CDR3 totals 14 residues. Germline V gene data show CDR1 as SGHTA and CDR2 as FQGNSA. The V gene end was trimmed by 3 bases and the J gene end by 3 bases; junction bases not matched to a gene: 5. In nucleotides, the CDR3 is TGTGCCAGCAGCTTGAGGCGGGAGAGCTACGAGCAGTACTTC. This sequence encodes CASSLRRESYEQYF.

This clone has just a few counts. V and J are TRBV6-5 and TRBJ1-2; a weak D match, TRBD1 (6 bases). The CDR3 extends over 15 amino acids. The V and J ends lost 5 bases and 4 bases respectively, with 17 bases between them. Per the germline V gene, CDR1 is MNHEY and CDR2 is SVGAGI. In DNA form, the CDR3 reads TGTGCCAGCAGTCCCACAGGGTACCTCAGCTATGGCTACACCTTC. Protein: CASSPTGYLSYGYTF.

The chain has TRBV10-3 and TRBJ2-7; the D gene is possibly TRBD2 (5 bases). The length of the CDR3 is 12 residues. Germline-derived CDR1 and CDR2 are ENHRY and SYGVKD. Between the trimmed V and J ends, which lost 3 bases and 4 bases, there was a span of 7 bases. For the CDR3, the DNA is TGTGCCATCAGTGAAGGACTTTACGAGCAGTACTTC. Its translation: CAISEGLYEQYF.

In DNA form, the CDR3 reads TGTGCCAGCAGGCACCGGCCGGGAGAAGGATCCTACGAGCAGTACTTC. This translates into CASRHRPGEGSYEQYF. The chain couples TRBV28 to TRBJ2-7; a possible D gene is TRBD2 (6 bases). V lost 6 bases to trimming and J lost 1 base, with 19 bases between them. The V gene's germline CDR1 is MDHEN and CDR2 SYDVKM. This CDR3 has 16 residues.

The chain recombines TRBV25-1 with TRBJ1-2; 8 bases map to TRBD1. Germline V gene sequence: CDR1 MGHDK, CDR2 SYGVNS. Trimming removed 2 bases from V and 3 bases from J; junction bases left unmatched: 5. The CDR3 loop spans 15 amino acids. The CDR3 region has the DNA TGTGCCAGCAGTGAAACAGGGGGTGGACACTATGGCTACACCTTC. Translation: CASSETGGGHYGYTF.

V and J are TRBV29-1 and TRBJ2-1; 8 bases line up with TRBD2. This CDR3 is 11 amino acids long. The germline V gene encodes CDR1 SQVTM and CDR2 ANQGSEA. Germline trimming cut 6 bases from V and 7 bases from J; bases unmatched to any gene: 2. CDR3 in DNA: TGCAGCGTAACTAGCGGAAATGAGCAGTTCTTC. Its protein product is CSVTSGNEQFF.

The V call is TRBV5-1, the J call TRBJ2-7; TRBD1 aligns across 10 bases. Germline assignment: CDR1 SGHRS and CDR2 YFSETQ. The CDR3 sequence is 16 residues long. V was pared by 0 bases and J by 3 bases, with 6 bases of the junction left unmatched. The CDR3 sequence: CASSLGDRGRNYEQYF. In DNA form, the CDR3 reads TGCGCCAGCAGCTTGGGAGACAGGGGGCGAAACTACGAGCAGTACTTC. The whole variable domain, remainder taken from reference TRBV5-1 and TRBJ2-7, is KAGVTQTPRYLIKTRGQQVTLSCSPISGHRSVSWYQQTPGQGLQFLFEYFSETQRNKGNFPGRFSGRQFSNSRSEMNVSTLELGDSALYLCASSLGDRGRNYEQYFGPGTRLTVT.

The V call is TRBV28, the J call TRBJ2-5; weak D call: TRBD2 (5 bases). CDR3 length: 12 amino acids. From germline, CDR1 is MDHEN and CDR2 SYDVKM. Deletions cut 6 bases from V and 7 bases from J, with 12 bases between. In DNA, the CDR3 is TGTGCCAGCAGCACAAGCGGAGGGACCCAGTACTTC. It is translated as CASSTSGGTQYF. The full variable domain, in which reference TRBV28 and TRBJ2-5 provide the parts outside the CDR3, is DVKVTQSSRYLVKRTGEKVFLECVQDMDHENMFWYRQDPGLGLRLIYFSYDVKMKEKGDIPEGYSVSREKKERFSLILESASTNQTSMYLCASSTSGGTQYFGPGTRLLVL.